This entry is about one T cell receptor beta chain. The germline CDR1 and CDR2 sequences are MGHDK and SYGVNS. Trimming cost V 3 bases and J 1 base, with 6 bases left between them. The CDR3 covers 13 residues. Under the authors' procedure: Reference gene primer amplification yielded estimated nucleated cell counts. Measured with immunoSEQ multiplex PCR; TCRdb has only the in-frame clones, and not every one. V and J calls plus clone size are reproduced from that table; the DNA served to infer D and trimming. Counted here are around 70,000 clones, roughly 84% occurring once; the ten biggest clones make up roughly a tenth. This record comes from a study of blood T cell repertoires in COVID-19. Across the whole study: The samples span acute and convalescent COVID-19 from the United States, Italy and Spain.

Sequencing was done on a sample of peripheral blood. The chain combines TRBV25-1 with TRBJ2-5; tentative D call: TRBD2 (5 bases). The TCR was taken from a woman between 45 and 60 years old with acute or convalescent COVID-19. The CDR3 reads CASSEAGQETQYF. CDR3 bases: TGTGCCAGCAGTGAGGCGGGCCAAGAGACCCAGTACTTC.